This paragraph covers one TCR beta chain sequence. Its specificity is not known. Flow cytometry had shown expanded CD8+CD57+ cells in the patients chosen for sequencing. When blood sampling took place, the patients had received no therapy. This entry belongs to a study of CD8+CD57+ T cells in acquired aplastic anemia. About the research overall: When averaged, DNA from sorted CD4+ and CD8+ cells came to approximately 3.2 ug. Study-level results: Some 31 sequences, all CD8+ CDR3, were shared between patients and controls.

V shed 8 bases and J shed 0 bases, with 14 bases lying between them. The CDR3 length is 15 residues. Germline CDR1 reads WSHSY; CDR2 reads SAAADI. Template material for TCR beta VDJ and CDR3 profiling consisted of genomic DNA. One entry per CDR3 protein, called by TCRdb with MiXCR from the reads. The sample holds more than 150,000 distinct CDR3 sequences, around 47% seen once. Sample: sorted CD4+, CD8+, or CD8+CD57+ T cells (not recorded which) from PBMCs. This sequence joins TRBV10-2 and TRBJ2-1; no clear D. The sequence came from a human donor with aplastic anemia. The CDR3 DNA follows: TGCGCCAGCTCCTTTTTGGGAAGCTCCTACAATGAGCAGTTCTTC. Its protein is CASSFLGSSYNEQFF.